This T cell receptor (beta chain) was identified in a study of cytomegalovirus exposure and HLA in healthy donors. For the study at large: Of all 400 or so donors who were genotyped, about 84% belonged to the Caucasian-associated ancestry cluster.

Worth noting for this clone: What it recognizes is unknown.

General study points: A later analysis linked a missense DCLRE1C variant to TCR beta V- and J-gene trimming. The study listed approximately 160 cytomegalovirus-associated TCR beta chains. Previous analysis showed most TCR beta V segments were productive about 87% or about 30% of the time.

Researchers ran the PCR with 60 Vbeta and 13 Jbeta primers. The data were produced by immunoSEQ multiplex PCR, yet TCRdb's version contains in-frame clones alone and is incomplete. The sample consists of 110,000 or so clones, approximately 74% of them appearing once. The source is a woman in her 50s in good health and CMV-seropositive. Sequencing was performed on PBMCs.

This CDR3 reads CSVEDTTTGYTF. DNA of the CDR3: TGCAGCGTTGAAGACACTACGACGGGCTACACCTTC. The chain employs TRBV29-1 and TRBJ1-2, with D unclear. The CDR3 runs 12 residues. The germline CDR1 and CDR2 sequences are SQVTM and ANQGSEA. Trimming cost V 0 bases and J 8 bases, with 10 bases left between them.